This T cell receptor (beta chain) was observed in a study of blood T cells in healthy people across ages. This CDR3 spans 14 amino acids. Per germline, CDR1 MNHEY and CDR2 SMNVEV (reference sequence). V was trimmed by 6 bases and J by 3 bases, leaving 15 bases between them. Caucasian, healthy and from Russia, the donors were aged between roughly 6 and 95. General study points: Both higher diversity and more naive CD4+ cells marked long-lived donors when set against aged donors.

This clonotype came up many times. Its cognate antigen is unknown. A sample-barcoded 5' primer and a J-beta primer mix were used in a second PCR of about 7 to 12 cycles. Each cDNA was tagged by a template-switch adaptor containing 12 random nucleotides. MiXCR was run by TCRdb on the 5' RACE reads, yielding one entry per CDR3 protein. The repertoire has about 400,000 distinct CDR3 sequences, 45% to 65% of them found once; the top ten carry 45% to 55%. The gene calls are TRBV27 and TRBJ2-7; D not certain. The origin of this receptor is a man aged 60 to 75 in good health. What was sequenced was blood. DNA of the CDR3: TGTGCCAGCAGCCCCCTTGGGTGGGACTACGAGCAGTACTTC. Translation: CASSPLGWDYEQYF.